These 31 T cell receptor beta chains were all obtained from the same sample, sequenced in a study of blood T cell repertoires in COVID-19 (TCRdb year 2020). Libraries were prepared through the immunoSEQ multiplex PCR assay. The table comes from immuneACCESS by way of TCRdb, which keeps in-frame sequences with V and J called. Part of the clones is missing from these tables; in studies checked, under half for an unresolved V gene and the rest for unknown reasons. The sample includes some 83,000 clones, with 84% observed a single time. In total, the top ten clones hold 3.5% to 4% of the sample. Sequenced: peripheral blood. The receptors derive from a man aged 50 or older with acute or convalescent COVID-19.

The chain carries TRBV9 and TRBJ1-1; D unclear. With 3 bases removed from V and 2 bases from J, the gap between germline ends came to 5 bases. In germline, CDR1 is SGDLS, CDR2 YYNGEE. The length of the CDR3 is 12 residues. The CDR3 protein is CASSAGNTEAFF. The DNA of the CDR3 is TGTGCCAGCAGCGCGGGAAACACTGAAGCTTTCTTT.

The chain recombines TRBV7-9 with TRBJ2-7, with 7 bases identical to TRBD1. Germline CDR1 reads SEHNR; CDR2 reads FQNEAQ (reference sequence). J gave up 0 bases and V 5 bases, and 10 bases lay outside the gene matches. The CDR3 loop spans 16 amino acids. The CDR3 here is CASSGDLQGPSYEQYF. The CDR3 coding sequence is TGTGCCAGCAGCGGAGATCTACAGGGGCCCTCCTACGAGCAGTACTTC.

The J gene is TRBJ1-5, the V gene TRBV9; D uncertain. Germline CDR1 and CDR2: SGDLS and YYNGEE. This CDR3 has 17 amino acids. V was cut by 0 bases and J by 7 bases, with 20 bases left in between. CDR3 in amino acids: CASSVALRRRVGQPQHF. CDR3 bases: TGTGCCAGCAGCGTAGCCCTCCGGCGGAGGGTTGGGCAGCCCCAGCATTTT.

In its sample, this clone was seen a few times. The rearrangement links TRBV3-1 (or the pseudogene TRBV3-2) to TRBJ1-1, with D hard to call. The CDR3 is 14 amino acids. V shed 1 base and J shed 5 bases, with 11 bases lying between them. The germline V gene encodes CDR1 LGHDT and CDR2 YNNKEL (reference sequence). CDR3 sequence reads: CASSQGQYGTEAFF. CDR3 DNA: TGTGCCAGCAGCCAAGGGCAGTACGGGACTGAAGCTTTCTTT.

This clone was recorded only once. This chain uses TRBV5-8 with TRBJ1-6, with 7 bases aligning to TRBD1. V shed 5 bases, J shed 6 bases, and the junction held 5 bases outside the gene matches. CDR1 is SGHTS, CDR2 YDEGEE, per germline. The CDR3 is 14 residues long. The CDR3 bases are TGTGCCAGCAGGTACAGGGGTTCTAATTCACCCCTCCACTTT. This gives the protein CASRYRGSNSPLHF.

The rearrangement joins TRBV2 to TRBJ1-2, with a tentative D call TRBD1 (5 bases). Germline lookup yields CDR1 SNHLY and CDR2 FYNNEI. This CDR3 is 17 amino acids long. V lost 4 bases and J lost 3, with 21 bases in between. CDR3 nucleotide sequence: TGTGCCAGCAGTGTAGCCCCAGACAGTCTAAAAGACTATGGCTACACCTTC. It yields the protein CASSVAPDSLKDYGYTF.

The DNA for the CDR3 is TGTGCCAGCAGCTTAGGAGGGAGCGCATTTGAGCAGTACTTC. This sequence encodes CASSLGGSAFEQYF. This sequence joins TRBV11-3 and TRBJ2-7, with D possibly TRBD2 on 5 matching bases. CDR3 length: 14 residues. V lost 1 base, J lost 7 bases, and 14 bases lay in between. Germline loops: CDR1 SGHNT, CDR2 YENEEA. The full variable domain, rest sourced from reference TRBV11-3 and TRBJ2-7, is EAGVVQSPRYKIIEKKQPVAFWCNPISGHNTLYWYLQNLGQGPELLIRYENEEAVDDSQLPKDRFSAERLKGVDSTLKIQPAELGDSAVYLCASSLGGSAFEQYFGPGTRLTVT.

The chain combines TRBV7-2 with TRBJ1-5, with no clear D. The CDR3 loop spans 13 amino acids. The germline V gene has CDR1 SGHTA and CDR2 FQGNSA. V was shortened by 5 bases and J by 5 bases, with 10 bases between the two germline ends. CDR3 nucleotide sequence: TGTGCCAGCAGCCCCCGGAGGGATCAGCCCCAGCATTTT. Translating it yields CASSPRRDQPQHF.

CDR3 residues: CASNSNKETQYF. The CDR3, as DNA: TGTGCCAGCAATTCGAACAAAGAGACCCAGTACTTC. This chain joins TRBV28 and TRBJ2-5; no reliable D call. The CDR3 loop spans 12 amino acids. Germline CDR1 reads MDHEN; CDR2 reads SYDVKM. V gave up 7 bases and J gave up 3 bases, with 9 bases separating them. Supplemented by reference TRBV28 and TRBJ2-5, the full variable domain reads DVKVTQSSRYLVKRTGEKVFLECVQDMDHENMFWYRQDPGLGLRLIYFSYDVKMKEKGDIPEGYSVSREKKERFSLILESASTNQTSMYLCASNSNKETQYFGPGTRLLVL.

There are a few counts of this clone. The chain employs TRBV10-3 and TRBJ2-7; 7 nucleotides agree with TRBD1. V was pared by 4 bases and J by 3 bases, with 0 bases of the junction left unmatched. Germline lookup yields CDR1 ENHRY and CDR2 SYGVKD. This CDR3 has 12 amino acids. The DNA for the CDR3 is TGTGCCATCAGTGGACAGGGCTACGAGCAGTACTTC. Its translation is CAISGQGYEQYF.

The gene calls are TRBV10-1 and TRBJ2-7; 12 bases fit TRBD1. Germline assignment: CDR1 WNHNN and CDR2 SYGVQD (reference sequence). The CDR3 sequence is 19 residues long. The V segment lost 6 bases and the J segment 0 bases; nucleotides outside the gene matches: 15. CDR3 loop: CASRNPGQGATTSSYEQYF. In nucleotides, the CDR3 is TGCGCCAGCAGGAACCCGGGACAGGGGGCGACTACATCCTCCTACGAGCAGTACTTC.

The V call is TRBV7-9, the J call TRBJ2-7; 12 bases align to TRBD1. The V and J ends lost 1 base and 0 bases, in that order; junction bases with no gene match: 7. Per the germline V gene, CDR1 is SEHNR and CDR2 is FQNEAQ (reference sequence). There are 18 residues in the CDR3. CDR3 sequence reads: CASSLGGAGQGASYEQYF. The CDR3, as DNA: TGTGCCAGCAGCTTAGGAGGCGCGGGACAGGGGGCCTCCTACGAGCAGTACTTC.

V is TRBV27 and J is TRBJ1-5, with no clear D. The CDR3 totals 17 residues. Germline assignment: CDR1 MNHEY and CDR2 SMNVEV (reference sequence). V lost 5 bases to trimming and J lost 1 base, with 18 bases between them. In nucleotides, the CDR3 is TGTGCCAGCAGTCGGTTGGGTGGGTTGCGGAGCAATCAGCCCCAGCATTTT. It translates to CASSRLGGLRSNQPQHF.

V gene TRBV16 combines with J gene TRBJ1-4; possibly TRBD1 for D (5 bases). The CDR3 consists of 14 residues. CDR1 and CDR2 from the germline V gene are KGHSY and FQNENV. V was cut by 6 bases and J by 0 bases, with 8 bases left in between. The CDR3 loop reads CASSPGPTNEKLFF. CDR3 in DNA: TGTGCCAGCAGTCCAGGGCCAACTAATGAAAAACTGTTTTTT.

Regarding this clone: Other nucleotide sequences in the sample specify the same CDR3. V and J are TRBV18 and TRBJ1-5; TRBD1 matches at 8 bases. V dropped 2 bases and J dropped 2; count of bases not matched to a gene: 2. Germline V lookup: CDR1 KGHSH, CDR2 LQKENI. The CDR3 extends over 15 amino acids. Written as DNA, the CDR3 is TGTGCCAGCTCACCAGGACAGGGAGGCAATCAGCCCCAGCATTTT. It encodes CASSPGQGGNQPQHF.

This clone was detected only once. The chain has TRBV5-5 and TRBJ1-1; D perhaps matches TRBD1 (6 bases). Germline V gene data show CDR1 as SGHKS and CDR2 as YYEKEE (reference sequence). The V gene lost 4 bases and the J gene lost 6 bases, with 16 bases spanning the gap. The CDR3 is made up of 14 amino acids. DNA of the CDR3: TGTGCCAGCAGCCCCCACCAGGGGTTCTCTGAAGCTTTCTTT. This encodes CASSPHQGFSEAFF.

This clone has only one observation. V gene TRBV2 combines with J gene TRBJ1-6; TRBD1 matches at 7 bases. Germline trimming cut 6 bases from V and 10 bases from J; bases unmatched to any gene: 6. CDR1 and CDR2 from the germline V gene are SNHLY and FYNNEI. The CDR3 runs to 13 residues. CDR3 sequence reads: CASRPGQSSPLHF. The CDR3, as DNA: TGTGCCAGCAGGCCGGGACAGAGCTCACCCCTCCACTTT.

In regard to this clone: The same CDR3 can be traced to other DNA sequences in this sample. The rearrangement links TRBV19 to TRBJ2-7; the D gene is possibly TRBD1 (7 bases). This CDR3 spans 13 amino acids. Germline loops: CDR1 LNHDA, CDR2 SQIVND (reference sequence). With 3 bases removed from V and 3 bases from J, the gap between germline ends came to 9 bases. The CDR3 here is CASSIQGGYEQYF. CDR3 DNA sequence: TGTGCCAGTAGTATCCAGGGGGGCTACGAGCAGTACTTC.

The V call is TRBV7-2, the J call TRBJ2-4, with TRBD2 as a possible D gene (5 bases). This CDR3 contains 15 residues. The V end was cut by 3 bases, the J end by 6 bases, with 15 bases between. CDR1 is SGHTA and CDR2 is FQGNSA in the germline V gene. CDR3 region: CASSFDGLMANIQYF. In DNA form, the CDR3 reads TGTGCCAGCAGCTTCGACGGACTGATGGCAAACATTCAGTACTTC.

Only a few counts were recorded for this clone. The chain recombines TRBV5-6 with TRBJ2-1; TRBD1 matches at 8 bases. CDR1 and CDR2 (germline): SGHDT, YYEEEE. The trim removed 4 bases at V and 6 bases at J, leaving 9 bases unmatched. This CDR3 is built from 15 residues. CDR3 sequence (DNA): TGTGCCAGCAGCCCCCCCGACGACAGGGGCAATGAGCAGTTCTTC. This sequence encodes CASSPPDDRGNEQFF.

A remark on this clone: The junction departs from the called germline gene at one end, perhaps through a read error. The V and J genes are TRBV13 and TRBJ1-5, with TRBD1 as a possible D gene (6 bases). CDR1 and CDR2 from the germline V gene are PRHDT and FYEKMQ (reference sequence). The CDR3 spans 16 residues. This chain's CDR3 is CAGSRGGGLGNQPQHF. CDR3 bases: TGTGCCGGCAGTAGGGGGGGAGGCCTTGGCAATCAGCCCCAGCATTTT.

The CDR3: CASSLGGARLRGEQYF. CDR3 coding DNA: TGTGCCAGCAGCTTAGGCGGAGCACGACTTCGGGGGGAGCAGTACTTC. The chain carries TRBV11-2 and TRBJ2-7; perhaps TRBD2 as D (6 bases). Germline CDR1 is SGHAT and CDR2 is FQNNGV. CDR3 length: 16 residues. Trimming pared 1 base from V and 7 bases from J, leaving 20 bases between. Supplemented by reference TRBV11-2 and TRBJ2-7, the full variable domain reads EAGVAQSPRYKIIEKRQSVAFWCNPISGHATLYWYQQILGQGPKLLIQFQNNGVVDDSQLPKDRFSAERLKGVDSTLKIQPAKLEDSAVYLCASSLGGARLRGEQYFGPGTRLTVT.

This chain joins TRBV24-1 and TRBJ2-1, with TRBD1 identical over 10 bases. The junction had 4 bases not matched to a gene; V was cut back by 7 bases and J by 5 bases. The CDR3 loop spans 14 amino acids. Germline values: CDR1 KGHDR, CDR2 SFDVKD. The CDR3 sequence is CATRGQGRDNEQFF. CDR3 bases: TGTGCCACCAGGGGACAGGGGAGAGACAATGAGCAGTTCTTC.

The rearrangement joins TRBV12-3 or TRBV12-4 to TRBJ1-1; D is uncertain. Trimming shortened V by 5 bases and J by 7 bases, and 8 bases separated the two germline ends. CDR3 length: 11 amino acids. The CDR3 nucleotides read TGTGCCAGCAGTGTGGCTGTTGAAGCTTTCTTT. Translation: CASSVAVEAFF.

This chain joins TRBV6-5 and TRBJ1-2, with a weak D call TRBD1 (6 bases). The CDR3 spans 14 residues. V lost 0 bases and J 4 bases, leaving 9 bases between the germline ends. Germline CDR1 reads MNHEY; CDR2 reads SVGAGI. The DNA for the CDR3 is TGTGCCAGCAGTTACTCCGGGGGGCCCTATGGCTACACCTTC. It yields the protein CASSYSGGPYGYTF.

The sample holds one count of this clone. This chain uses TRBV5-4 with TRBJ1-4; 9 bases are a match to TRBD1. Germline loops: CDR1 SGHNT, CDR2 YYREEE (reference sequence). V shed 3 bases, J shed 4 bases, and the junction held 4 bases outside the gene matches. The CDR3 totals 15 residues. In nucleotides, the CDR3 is TGTGCCAGCAGCTGGGGGGGACAGGGTAATGAAAAACTGTTTTTT. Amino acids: CASSWGGQGNEKLFF.

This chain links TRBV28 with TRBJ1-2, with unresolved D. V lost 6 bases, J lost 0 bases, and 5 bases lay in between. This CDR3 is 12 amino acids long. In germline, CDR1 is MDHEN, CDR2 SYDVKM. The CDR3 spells CASREPNYGYTF. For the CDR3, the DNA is TGTGCCAGCAGAGAGCCTAACTATGGCTACACCTTC.

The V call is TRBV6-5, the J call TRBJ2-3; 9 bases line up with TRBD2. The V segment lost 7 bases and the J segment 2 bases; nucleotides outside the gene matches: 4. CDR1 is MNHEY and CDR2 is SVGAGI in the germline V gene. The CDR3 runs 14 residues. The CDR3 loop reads CASKVAGATDTQYF. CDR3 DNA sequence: TGTGCCAGCAAGGTAGCGGGAGCCACAGATACGCAGTATTTT.

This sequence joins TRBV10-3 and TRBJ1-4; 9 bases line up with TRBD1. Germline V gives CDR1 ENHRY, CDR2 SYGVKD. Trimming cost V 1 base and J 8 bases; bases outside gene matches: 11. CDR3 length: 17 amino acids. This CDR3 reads CAISEWTGDRSQEKLFF. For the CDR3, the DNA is TGTGCCATCAGTGAGTGGACAGGGGACCGCTCTCAAGAAAAACTGTTTTTT.

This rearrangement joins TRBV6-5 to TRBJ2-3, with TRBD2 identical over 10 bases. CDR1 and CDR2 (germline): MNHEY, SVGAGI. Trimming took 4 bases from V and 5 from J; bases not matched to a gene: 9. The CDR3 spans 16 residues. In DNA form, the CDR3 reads TGTGCCAGCAGTTCGATCCTAGCGGGGGCGAGAGATACGCAGTATTTT. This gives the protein CASSSILAGARDTQYF.

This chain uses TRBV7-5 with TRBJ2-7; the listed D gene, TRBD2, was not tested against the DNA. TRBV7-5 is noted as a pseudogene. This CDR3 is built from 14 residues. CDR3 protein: CARRTSGSSYEQYF. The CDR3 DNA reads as TGTGCCAGACGTACTAGCGGTAGCTCCTACGAGCAGTACTTC.